This T cell receptor (beta chain) derives from a study of cytomegalovirus exposure and HLA in healthy donors. This clone was recorded a few times. The CDR3 consists of 16 residues. V lost 2 bases and J lost 5; bases outside the gene matches: 12. Germline V lookup: CDR1 SGHRS, CDR2 YFSETQ. Use of 60 Vbeta and 13 Jbeta primers characterized the PCR. Profiling relied on immunoSEQ multiplex PCR, and the TCRdb table lists in-frame clones only, not all of them. Here the sample spans nearly 200,000 clones, around 73% being singletons. The origin of this receptor is a woman under 40 in good health and CMV-seropositive. Sequenced sample: PBMCs. This chain links TRBV5-1 with TRBJ2-5; 7 positions match TRBD1. For the CDR3, the DNA is TGCGCCAGCAGCTTTCGACAGGGACAAGGTCTCGAGACCCAGTACTTC. Its protein is CASSFRQGQGLETQYF.